This T cell receptor beta chain is drawn from a study of blood T cell repertoires in COVID-19. Across the study: Acute and convalescent COVID-19 specimens originated in the United States, Italy and Spain. T cells, B-cell-depleted T cells, or PBMCs supplied cDNA or gDNA.

This clone was recorded only once. Participants spanned ages about 18 to 89 years and resided in some 22 US areas. The protocol was immunoSEQ multiplex PCR, while the TCRdb copy is restricted to in-frame clones and leaves out a portion. The sample has some 190,000 clones; approximately 88% are singletons. The receptor's source is a woman in her twenties or thirties who had recovered from COVID-19. Input material: PBMCs or T cells enriched from blood (not recorded which).

The CDR3 DNA reads as TGTGCCAGCAGCTCGGGGACAGGGGTGGCTCAGCCCCAGCATTTT. Translated, it gives CASSSGTGVAQPQHF. The rearrangement joins TRBV5-6 to TRBJ1-5; TRBD1 aligns across 10 bases. J gave up 6 bases and V 3 bases, and 6 bases lay outside the gene matches. CDR1 and CDR2 (germline): SGHDT, YYEEEE. The CDR3 is made up of 15 amino acids.